This T cell receptor (beta chain) stems from a study of blood T cell repertoires in COVID-19. About the study: Samples of COVID-19 (acute and convalescent) were obtained from the United States, Italy and Spain. T cells, B-cell-depleted T cells, or PBMCs supplied cDNA or gDNA.

The germline V gene encodes CDR1 LNHDA and CDR2 SQIVND (reference sequence). The junction had 11 bases not matched to a gene; V was cut back by 7 bases and J by 5 bases. There are 15 residues in the CDR3. This clone occurred once. Per the authors' pipeline: Estimated nucleated cell counts came from reference gene primer amplification. TCRdb's table, derived via immunoSEQ multiplex PCR, lists solely in-frame clones and lacks some. The DNA was the basis for D and trimming; V, J and clone size are from that table. The sample lists about 240,000 clones, just under 85% occurring once. The chain is built from TRBV19 and TRBJ1-1; 9 bases line up with TRBD1. The sequence derives from a woman older than 75 with acute or convalescent COVID-19. Sequenced material: peripheral blood. The CDR3 sequence is CASTLGGQGWTEAFF. CDR3 DNA sequence: TGTGCCAGTACCTTAGGGGGACAGGGATGGACTGAAGCTTTCTTT.